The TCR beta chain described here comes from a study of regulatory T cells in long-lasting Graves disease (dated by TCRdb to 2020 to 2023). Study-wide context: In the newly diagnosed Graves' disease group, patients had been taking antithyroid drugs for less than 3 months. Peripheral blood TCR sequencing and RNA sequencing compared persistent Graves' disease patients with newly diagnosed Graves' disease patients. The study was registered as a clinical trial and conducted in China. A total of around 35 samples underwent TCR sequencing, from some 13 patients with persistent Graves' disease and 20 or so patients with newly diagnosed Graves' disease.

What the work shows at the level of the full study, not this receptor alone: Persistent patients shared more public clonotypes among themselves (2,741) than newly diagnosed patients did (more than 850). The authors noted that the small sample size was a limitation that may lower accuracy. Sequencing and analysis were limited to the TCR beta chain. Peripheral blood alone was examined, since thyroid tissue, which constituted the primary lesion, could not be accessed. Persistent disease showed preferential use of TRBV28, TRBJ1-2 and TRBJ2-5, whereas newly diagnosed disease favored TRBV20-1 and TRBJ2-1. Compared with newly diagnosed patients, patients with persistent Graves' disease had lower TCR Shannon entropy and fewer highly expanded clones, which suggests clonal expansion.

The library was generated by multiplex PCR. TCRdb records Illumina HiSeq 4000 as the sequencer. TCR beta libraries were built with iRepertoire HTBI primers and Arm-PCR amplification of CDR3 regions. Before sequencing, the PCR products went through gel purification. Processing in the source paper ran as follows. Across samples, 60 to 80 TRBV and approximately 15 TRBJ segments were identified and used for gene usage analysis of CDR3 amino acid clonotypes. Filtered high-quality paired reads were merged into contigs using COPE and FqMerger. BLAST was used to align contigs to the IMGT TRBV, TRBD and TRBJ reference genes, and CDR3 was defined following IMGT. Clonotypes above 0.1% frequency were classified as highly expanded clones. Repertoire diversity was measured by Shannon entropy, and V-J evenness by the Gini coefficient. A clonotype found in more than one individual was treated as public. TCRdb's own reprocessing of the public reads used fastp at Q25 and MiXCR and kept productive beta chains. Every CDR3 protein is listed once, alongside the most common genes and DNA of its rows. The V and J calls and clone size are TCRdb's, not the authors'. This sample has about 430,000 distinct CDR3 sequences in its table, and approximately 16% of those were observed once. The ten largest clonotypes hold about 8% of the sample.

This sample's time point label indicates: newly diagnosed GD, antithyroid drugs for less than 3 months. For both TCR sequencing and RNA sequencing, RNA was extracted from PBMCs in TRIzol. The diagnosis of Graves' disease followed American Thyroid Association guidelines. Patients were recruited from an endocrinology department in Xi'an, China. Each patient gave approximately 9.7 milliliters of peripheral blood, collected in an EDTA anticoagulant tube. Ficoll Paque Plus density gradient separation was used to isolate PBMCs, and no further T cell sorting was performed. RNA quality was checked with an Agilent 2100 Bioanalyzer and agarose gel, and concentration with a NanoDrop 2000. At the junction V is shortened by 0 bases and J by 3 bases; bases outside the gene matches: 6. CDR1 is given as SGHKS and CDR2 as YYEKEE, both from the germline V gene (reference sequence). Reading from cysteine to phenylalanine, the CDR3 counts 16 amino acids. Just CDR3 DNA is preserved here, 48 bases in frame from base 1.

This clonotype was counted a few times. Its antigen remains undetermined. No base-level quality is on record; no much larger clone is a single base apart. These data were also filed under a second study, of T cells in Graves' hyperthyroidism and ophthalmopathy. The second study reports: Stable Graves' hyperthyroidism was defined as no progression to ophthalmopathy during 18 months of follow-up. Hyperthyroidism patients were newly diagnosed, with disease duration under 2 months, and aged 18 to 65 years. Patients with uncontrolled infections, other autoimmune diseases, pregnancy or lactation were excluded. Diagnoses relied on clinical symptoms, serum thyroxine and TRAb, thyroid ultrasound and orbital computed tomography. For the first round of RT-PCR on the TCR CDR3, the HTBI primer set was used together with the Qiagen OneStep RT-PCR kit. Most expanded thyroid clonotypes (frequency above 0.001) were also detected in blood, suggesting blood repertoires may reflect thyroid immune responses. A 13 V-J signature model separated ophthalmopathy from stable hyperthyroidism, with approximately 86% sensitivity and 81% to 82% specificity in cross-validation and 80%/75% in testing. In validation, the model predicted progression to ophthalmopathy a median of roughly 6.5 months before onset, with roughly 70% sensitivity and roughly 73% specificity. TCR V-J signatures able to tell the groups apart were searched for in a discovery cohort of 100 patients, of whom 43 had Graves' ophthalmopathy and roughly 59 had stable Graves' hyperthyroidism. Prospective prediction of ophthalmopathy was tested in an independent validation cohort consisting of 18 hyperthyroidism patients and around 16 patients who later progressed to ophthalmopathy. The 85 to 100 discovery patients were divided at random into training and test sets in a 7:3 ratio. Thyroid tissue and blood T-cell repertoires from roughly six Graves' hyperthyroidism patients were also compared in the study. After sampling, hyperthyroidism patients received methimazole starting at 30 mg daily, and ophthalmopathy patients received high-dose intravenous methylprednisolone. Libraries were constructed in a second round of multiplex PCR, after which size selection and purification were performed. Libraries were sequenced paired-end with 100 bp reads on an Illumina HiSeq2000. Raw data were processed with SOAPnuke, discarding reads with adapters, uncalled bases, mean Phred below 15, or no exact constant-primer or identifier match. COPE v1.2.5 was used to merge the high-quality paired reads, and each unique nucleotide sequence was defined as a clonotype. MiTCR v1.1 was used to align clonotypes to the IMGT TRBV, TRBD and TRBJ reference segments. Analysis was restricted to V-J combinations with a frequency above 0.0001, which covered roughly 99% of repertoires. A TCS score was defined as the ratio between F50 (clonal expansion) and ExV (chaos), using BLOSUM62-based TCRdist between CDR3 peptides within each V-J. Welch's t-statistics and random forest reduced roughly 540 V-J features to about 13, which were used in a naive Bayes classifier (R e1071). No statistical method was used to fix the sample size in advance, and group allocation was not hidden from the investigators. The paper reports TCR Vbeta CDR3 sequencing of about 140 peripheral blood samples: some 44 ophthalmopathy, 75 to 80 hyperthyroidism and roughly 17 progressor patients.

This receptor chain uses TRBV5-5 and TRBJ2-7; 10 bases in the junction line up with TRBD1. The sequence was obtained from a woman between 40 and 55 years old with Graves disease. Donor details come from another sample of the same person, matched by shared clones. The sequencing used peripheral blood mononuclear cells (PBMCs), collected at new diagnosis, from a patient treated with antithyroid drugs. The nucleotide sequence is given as TGTGCCAGCAGCTTGGCGACAGGGGGCCCATACTACGAGCAGTACTTC. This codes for CASSLATGGPYYEQYF.